The rows below give T cell receptor beta chains drawn from one sample of a study of monozygotic twins with inflammatory bowel disease. TCRdb re-called the 5' RACE reads; one entry per CDR3 protein, DNA not given. Its table records more than 300,000 distinct CDR3 sequences. The sample was blood. The receptors stem from a human donor with ulcerative colitis or Crohn's disease, or a healthy co-twin of an affected twin (not recorded which). The CDR3 runs from the conserved cysteine through the conserved F or W.

CDR3 protein	V gene	J gene
CASSYGSARETQYF	TRBV6-2/TRBV6-3	TRBJ2-5
CASSLGGGRGYGYTF	TRBV28	TRBJ1-2
CASSQRTEDSNQPQHF	TRBV23-1	TRBJ1-5
CASSSTISGGNEQFF	TRBV9	TRBJ2-1
CAISDEGAGHRNSPLHF	TRBV10-3	TRBJ1-6
CASSFSGTGENEQFF	TRBV7-2	TRBJ2-1
CASSLSSLSLHLYNEQFF	TRBV27	TRBJ2-1
CASSQVPQGSNEKLFF	TRBV4-1	TRBJ1-4
CSVGQFSSYEQYF	TRBV29-1	TRBJ2-7
CASSYRQGPYEQYF	TRBV6-2/TRBV6-3	TRBJ2-7
CSARDRGTVRSPLHF	TRBV20-1	TRBJ1-6
CSAGGQGRFYEQYF	TRBV20-1	TRBJ2-7
CASPGQGEVYEQYF	TRBV6-1	TRBJ2-7
CASSIGRQYEQYF	TRBV19	TRBJ2-7